The 8 T cell receptor beta chains below were found in one sample sequenced in a study of T cells in localized non-small cell lung cancer. Profiled with immunoSEQ multiplex PCR; TCRdb holds only in-frame clones, not every one. The sample has approximately 1,300 clones; about 23% are singletons. This sample comprised lung tumor tissue, obtained before any cancer treatment. These receptors all stem from a man between 40 and 70 years old with stage III lung adenocarcinoma.

The genes are TRBV11-3 and TRBJ2-5; 7 bases fit TRBD1. The CDR3 extends over 15 amino acids. Germline V gives CDR1 SGHNT, CDR2 YENEEA. V gave up 4 bases and J gave up 5 bases; unmatched junction bases: 10. In DNA, the CDR3 is TGTGCCAGCAGCTCCTATGGCGACAGGGTGGAGACCCAGTACTTC. The encoded protein is CASSSYGDRVETQYF.

This clone was seen only a few times. The chain recombines TRBV7-6 with TRBJ2-7; D ambiguous. This CDR3 comprises 15 residues. Germline V lookup: CDR1 SGHVS, CDR2 FNYEAQ. Trimming cost V 0 bases and J 6 bases, with 15 bases left between them. In DNA, the CDR3 is TGTGCCAGCAGCTTAGCGCGCGGTGGGTCTAGCGAGCAGTACTTC. This encodes CASSLARGGSSEQYF. The full variable domain, its missing parts supplied by reference TRBV7-6 and TRBJ2-7, is GAGVSQSPRYKVTKRGQDVALRCDPISGHVSLYWYRQALGQGPEFLTYFNYEAQQDKSGLPNDRFSAERPEGSISTLTIQRTEQRDSAMYRCASSLARGGSSEQYFGPGTRLTVT.

In this sample, this clone turned up a few times. This chain joins TRBV28 and TRBJ1-1; no clear D. Germline-derived CDR1 and CDR2 are MDHEN and SYDVKM. The CDR3 runs 15 residues. With 2 bases removed from V and 0 bases from J, the gap between germline ends came to 10 bases. This chain's CDR3 is CASSLGNSMNTEAFF. The CDR3, as DNA: TGTGCCAGCAGTTTAGGAAATAGCATGAACACTGAAGCTTTCTTT.

The chain carries TRBV11-3 and TRBJ1-2; D is ambiguous. Germline V gene sequence: CDR1 SGHNT, CDR2 YENEEA. The CDR3 covers 16 residues. V lost 5 bases and J lost 4, with 20 bases in between. The CDR3 protein is CASSHCRDGKTYGYTF. CDR3 nucleotide sequence: TGTGCCAGCAGCCACTGCCGAGACGGAAAGACCTATGGCTACACCTTC.

The V gene is TRBV10-2, the J gene TRBJ2-7, with TRBD1 matching 8 bases. This CDR3 comprises 14 residues. The junction had 5 bases not matched to a gene; V was cut back by 2 bases and J by 5 bases. Germline V gene sequence: CDR1 WSHSY, CDR2 SAAADI. CDR3 sequence (DNA): TGCGCCAGCAGTGAGCTCAGGGGGCTCCACGAGCAGTACTTC. This codes for CASSELRGLHEQYF.

This clone was detected only a few times. The chain employs TRBV11-3 and TRBJ2-6; TRBD2 aligns across 13 bases. The CDR3 length is 17 residues. Looked up from germline, CDR1 is SGHNT and CDR2 is YENEEA. The V and J ends lost 6 bases and 4 bases, in that order; junction bases with no gene match: 6. CDR3 residues: CASRSGLAGSGANVLTF. CDR3 bases: TGTGCCAGCAGGTCGGGACTAGCGGGATCGGGGGCCAACGTCCTGACTTTC.

The rearrangement links TRBV25-1 to TRBJ1-2; 7 nucleotides align to TRBD1. The V and J ends lost 6 bases and 2 bases, in that order; junction bases with no gene match: 12. The germline V gene encodes CDR1 MGHDK and CDR2 SYGVNS. CDR3 length equals 16 residues. CDR3 in DNA: TGTGCCAGCAGGGGGTTAGGGACAGAGGACAACTATGGCTACACCTTC. The encoded protein is CASRGLGTEDNYGYTF.

The chain has TRBV28 and TRBJ2-6; D perhaps matches TRBD1 (5 bases). Germline assignment: CDR1 MDHEN and CDR2 SYDVKM. The CDR3 length is 16 residues. Trimming removed 6 bases from V and 0 bases from J, with 12 bases in between. The CDR3 is CASRPDRNSGANVLTF. CDR3 bases: TGTGCCAGCAGACCCGACAGAAACTCTGGGGCCAACGTCCTGACTTTC.